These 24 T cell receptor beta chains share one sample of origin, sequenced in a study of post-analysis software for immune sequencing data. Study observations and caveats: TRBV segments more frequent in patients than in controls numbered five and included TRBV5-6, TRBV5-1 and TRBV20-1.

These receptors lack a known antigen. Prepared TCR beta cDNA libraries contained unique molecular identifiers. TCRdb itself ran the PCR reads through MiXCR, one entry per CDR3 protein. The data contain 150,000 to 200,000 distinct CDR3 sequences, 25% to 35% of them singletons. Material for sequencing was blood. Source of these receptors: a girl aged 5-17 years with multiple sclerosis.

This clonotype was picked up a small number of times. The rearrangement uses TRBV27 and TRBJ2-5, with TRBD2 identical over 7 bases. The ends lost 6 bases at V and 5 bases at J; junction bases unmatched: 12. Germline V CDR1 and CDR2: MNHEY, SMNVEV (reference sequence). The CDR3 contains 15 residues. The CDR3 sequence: CASSHPAGAGETQYF. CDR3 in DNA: TGTGCCAGCAGCCATCCGGCAGGAGCGGGGGAGACCCAGTACTTC.

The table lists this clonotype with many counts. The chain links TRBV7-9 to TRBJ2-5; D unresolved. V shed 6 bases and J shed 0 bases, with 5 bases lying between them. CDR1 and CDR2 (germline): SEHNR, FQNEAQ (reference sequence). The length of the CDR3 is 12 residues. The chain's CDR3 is CASSYYQETQYF. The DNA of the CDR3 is TGTGCCAGCAGTTACTACCAAGAGACCCAGTACTTC.

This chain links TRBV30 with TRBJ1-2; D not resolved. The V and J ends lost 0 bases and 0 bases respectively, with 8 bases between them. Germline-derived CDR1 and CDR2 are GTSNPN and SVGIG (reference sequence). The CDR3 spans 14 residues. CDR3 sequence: CAWSVLGTNYGYTF. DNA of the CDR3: TGTGCCTGGAGTGTTTTGGGGACTAACTATGGCTACACCTTC.

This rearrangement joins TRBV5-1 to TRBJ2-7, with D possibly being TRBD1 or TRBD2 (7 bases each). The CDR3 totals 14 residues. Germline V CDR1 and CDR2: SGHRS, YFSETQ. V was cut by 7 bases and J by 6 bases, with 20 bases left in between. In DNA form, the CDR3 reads TGCGCCAGCTCCCAGGGGGGGCGCTTGGGCGAGCAGTACTTC. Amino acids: CASSQGGRLGEQYF.

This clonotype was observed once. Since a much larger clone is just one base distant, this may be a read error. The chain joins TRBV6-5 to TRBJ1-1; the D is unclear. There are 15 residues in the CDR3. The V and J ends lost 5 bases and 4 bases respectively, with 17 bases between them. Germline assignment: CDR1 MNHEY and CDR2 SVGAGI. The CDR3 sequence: CASSTSGGRPTEAFF. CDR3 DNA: TGTGCCAGCAGTACCTCGGGAGGGAGGCCCACTGAAGCTTTCTTT.

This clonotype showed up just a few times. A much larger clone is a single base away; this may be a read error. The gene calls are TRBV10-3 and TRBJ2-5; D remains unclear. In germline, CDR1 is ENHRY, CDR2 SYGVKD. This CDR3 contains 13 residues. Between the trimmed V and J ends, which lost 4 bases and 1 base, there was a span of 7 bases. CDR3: CAISGGSQETQYF. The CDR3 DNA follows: TGTGCCATCAGTGGGGGTAGCCAAGAGACCCAGTACTTC.

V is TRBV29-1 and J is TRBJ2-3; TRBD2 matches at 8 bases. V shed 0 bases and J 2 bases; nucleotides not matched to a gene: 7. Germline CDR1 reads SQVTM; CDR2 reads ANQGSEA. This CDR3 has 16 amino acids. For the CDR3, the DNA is TGCAGCGTTGAAGAATCCAGCGGGAGTACCACAGATACGCAGTATTTT. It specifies CSVEESSGSTTDTQYF.

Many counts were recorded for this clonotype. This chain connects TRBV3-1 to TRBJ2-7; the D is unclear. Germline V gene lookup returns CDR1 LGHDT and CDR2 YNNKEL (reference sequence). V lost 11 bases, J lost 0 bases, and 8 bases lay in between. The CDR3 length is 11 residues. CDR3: CACDNSYEQYF. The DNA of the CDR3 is TGTGCCTGTGACAACTCCTACGAGCAGTACTTC.

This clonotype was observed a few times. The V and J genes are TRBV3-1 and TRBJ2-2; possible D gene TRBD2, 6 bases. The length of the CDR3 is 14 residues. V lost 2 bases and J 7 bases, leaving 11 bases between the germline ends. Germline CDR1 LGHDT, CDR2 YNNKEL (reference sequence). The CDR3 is CASSQPLASGELFF. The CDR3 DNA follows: TGTGCCAGCAGCCAACCCCTAGCGAGCGGGGAGCTGTTTTTT.

The CDR3 coding sequence is TGTGCCAGCAAAAGGAGGGGTTACTACACTGAAGCTTTCTTT. This gives the protein CASKRRGYYTEAFF. The J gene is TRBJ1-1, the V gene TRBV25-1; D might be TRBD1 (5 bases). Germline assignment: CDR1 MGHDK and CDR2 SYGVNS. The CDR3 is 14 amino acids. Between the trimmed V and J ends, which lost 7 bases and 3 bases, there was a span of 15 bases.

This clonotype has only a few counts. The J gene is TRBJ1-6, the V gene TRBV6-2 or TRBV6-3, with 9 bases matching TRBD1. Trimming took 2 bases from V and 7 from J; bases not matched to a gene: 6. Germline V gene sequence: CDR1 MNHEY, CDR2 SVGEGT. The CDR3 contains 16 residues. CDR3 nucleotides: TGTGCCAGCAGTTACCCGGTCGGACAGGGGAATTCACCCCTCCACTTT. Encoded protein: CASSYPVGQGNSPLHF.

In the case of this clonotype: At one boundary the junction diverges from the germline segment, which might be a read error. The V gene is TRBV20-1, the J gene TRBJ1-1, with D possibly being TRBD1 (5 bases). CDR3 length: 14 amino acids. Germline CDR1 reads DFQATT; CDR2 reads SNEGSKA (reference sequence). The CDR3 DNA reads TGCAGCGCCCTCCCGTTCCGGGGGAGAACTGGAGCTTTCTTT. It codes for CSALPFRGRTGAFF.

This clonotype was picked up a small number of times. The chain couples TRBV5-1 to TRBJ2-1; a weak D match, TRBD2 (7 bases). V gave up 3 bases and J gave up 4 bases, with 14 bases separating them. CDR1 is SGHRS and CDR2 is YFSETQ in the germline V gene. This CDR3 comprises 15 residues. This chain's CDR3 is CASSWGGQLYNEQFF. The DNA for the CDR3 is TGCGCCAGCAGCTGGGGGGGCCAGTTATACAATGAGCAGTTCTTC. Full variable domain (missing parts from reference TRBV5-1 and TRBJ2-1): KAGVTQTPRYLIKTRGQQVTLSCSPISGHRSVSWYQQTPGQGLQFLFEYFSETQRNKGNFPGRFSGRQFSNSRSEMNVSTLELGDSALYLCASSWGGQLYNEQFFGPGTRLTVL.

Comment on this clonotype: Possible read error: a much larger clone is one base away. In DNA, the CDR3 is TGTGCCAGCAATCCTTTGAGAGATGGCTACACCTTC. This encodes CASNPLRDGYTF. The chain recombines TRBV6-5 with TRBJ1-2; no clear D. The CDR3 is 12 amino acids. Trimming shortened V by 7 bases and J by 6 bases, and 12 bases separated the two germline ends. Germline lookup yields CDR1 MNHEY and CDR2 SVGAGI.

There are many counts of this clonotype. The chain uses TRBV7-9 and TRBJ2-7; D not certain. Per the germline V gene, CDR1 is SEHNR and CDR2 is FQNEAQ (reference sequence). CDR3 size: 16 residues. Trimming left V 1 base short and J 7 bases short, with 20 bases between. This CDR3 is CASSLGRASSMGEQYF. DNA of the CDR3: TGTGCCAGCAGCTTAGGTCGAGCTTCCTCAATGGGGGAGCAGTACTTC.

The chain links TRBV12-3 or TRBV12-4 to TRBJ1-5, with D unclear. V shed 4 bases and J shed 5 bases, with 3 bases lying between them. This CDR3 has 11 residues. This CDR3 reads CASSSDQPQHF. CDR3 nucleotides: TGTGCCAGCAGTTCCGATCAGCCCCAGCATTTT.

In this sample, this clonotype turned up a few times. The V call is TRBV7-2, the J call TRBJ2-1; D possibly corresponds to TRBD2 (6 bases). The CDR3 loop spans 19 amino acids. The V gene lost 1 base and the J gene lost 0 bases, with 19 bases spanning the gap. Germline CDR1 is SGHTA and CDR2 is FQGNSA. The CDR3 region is CASSLVLVGAGSSYNEQFF. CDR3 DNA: TGTGCCAGCAGCTTAGTCTTGGTCGGAGCGGGTAGCTCCTACAATGAGCAGTTCTTC. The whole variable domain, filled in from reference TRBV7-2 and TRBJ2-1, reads GAGVSQSPSNKVTEKGKDVELRCDPISGHTALYWYRQSLGQGLEFLIYFQGNSAPDKSGLPSDRFSAERTGGSVSTLTIQRTQQEDSAVYLCASSLVLVGAGSSYNEQFFGPGTRLTVL.

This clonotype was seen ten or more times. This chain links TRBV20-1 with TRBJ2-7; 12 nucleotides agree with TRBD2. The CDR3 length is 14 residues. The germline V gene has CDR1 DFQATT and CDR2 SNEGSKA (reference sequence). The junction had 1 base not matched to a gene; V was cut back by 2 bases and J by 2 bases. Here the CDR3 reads CSARLAGGTYEQYF. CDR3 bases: TGCAGTGCTAGACTAGCGGGAGGGACCTACGAGCAGTACTTC.

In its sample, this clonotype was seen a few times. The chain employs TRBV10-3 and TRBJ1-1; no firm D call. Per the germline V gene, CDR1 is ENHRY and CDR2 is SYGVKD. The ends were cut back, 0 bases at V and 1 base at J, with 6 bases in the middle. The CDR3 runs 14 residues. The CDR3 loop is CAISESPGNTEAFF. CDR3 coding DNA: TGTGCCATCAGTGAGTCCCCGGGGAACACTGAAGCTTTCTTT.

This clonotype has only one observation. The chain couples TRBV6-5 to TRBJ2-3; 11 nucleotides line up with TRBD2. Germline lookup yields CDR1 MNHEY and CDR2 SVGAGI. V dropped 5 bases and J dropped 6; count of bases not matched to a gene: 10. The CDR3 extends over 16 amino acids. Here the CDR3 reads CASSRLLAGDSDTQYF. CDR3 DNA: TGTGCCAGCAGTCGCTTACTAGCGGGGGACAGCGATACGCAGTATTTT.

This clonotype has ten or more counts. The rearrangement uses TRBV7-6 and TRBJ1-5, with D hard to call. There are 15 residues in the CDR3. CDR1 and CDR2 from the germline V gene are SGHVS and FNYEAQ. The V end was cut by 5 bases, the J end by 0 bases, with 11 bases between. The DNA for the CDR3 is TGTGCCAGCAGCCCGGTAGCTGGTAGCAATCAGCCCCAGCATTTT. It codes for CASSPVAGSNQPQHF.

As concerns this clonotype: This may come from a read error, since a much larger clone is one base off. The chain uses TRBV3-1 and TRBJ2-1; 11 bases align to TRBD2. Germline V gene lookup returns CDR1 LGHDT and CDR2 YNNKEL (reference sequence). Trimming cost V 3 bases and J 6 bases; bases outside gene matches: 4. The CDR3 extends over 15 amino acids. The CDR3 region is CASSHLAGGTNEQFF. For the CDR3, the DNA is TGTGCCAGCAGCCATCTAGCGGGAGGCACCAATGAGCAGTTCTTC.

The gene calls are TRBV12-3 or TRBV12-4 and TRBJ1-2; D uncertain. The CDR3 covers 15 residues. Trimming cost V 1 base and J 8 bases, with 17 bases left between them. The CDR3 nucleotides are TGTGCCAGCAGTTTAGAAACTGCCGACTGGGGAGGCTACACCTTC. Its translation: CASSLETADWGGYTF.

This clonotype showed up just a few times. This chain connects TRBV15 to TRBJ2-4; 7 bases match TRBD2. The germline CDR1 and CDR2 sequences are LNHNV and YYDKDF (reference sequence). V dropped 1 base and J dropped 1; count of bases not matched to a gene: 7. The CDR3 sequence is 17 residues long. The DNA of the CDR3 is TGTGCCACCAGCAGAGCTAGCGGAGACTGGGCCAAAAACATTCAGTACTTC. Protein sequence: CATSRASGDWAKNIQYF.